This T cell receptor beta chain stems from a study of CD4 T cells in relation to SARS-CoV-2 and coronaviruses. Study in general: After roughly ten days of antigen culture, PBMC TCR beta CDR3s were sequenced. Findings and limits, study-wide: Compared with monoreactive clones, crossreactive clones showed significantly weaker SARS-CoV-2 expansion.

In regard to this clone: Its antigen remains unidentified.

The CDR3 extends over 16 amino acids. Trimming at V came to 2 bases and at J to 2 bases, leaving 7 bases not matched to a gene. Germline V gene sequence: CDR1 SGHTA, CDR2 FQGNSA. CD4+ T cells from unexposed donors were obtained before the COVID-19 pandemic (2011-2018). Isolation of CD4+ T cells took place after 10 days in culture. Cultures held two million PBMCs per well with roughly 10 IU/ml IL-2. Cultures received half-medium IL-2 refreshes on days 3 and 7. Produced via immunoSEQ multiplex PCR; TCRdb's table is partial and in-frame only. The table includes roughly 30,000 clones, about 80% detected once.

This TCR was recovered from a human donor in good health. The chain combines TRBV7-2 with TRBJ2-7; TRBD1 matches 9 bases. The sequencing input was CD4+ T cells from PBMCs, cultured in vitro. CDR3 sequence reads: CASSLSSGTGPYEQYF. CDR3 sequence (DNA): TGTGCCAGCAGCTTATCCTCCGGGACAGGGCCCTACGAGCAGTACTTC.